The sequence of this T cell receptor beta chain was determined in a study of cytomegalovirus exposure and HLA in healthy donors. Study-wide results and caveats: Highly shared variants forming one cluster were likely a sequencing artifact. Most TCR sequences were uncommon, yet certain public TCRs appeared in many donors. Immune exposure data for these donors was limited to CMV serostatus.

About this clone: The target antigen is unknown.

Germline lookup yields CDR1 MNHEY and CDR2 SVGAGI. Trimming removed 6 bases at V and 3 bases at J, with 9 bases between. This CDR3 region has 13 residues. With 60 Vbeta and 13 Jbeta primers, the PCR was carried out. Clones were sequenced by immunoSEQ multiplex PCR, and TCRdb holds only the in-frame ones, with some missing. The listing contains about 30,000 clones. Source material: PBMCs. The chain is built from TRBV6-5 and TRBJ1-3, with no clear D. The sequence was collected from a female donor in good health and CMV-seronegative. Here the CDR3 DNA reads TGTGCCAGCAGACCACCAGGTGGAAACACCATATATTTT. Translation gives CASRPPGGNTIYF.